Below, 32 T cell receptor beta chains from the same sample are listed, as sequenced in a study of T cells in Graves' hyperthyroidism and ophthalmopathy. Using RNA transcripts as the source, TCR beta CDR3 regions were amplified. HTBI primers drove first-round RT-PCR of the TCR CDR3. TCRdb recomputed calls from the multiplex PCR reads with MiXCR, one row per CDR3 protein. The table includes fewer than 900,000 distinct CDR3 sequences, roughly 20% detected once. Sequencing was carried out using blood. These receptors all stem from a woman in her fifties or sixties with Graves' hyperthyroidism that later progressed to Graves' ophthalmopathy.

At least ten counts were recorded for this clonotype. The chain recombines TRBV5-1 with TRBJ2-1; TRBD1 matches at 7 bases. This CDR3 spans 15 amino acids. CDR1 is SGHRS and CDR2 is YFSETQ in the germline V gene. Trimming cost V 0 bases and J 5 bases; bases outside gene matches: 5. CDR3 sequence reads: CASSLEGDRDNEQFF. The CDR3 bases are TGCGCCAGCAGCTTGGAAGGCGACAGGGACAATGAGCAGTTCTTC.

This chain uses TRBV14 with TRBJ2-3; 10 bases line up with TRBD1. Trimming removed 2 bases from V and 5 bases from J; junction bases left unmatched: 7. The CDR3 has 16 amino acids. Germline CDR1 reads SGHDN; CDR2 reads FVKESK. The DNA for the CDR3 is TGTGCCAGCAGCCAACCCGGGACAGGGGTAATAGATACGCAGTATTTT. Amino acid sequence: CASSQPGTGVIDTQYF.

This clonotype turned up a few times. The chain couples TRBV7-2 to TRBJ2-3; perhaps D is TRBD1 or TRBD2 (5 bases each). Trimming took 1 base from V and 3 from J, leaving 11 bases between them. This CDR3 region has 15 residues. Germline CDR1 and CDR2: SGHTA and FQGNSA. CDR3 sequence reads: CASSLGGARTDTQYF. Here the CDR3 DNA reads TGTGCCAGCAGCTTAGGAGGGGCACGGACAGATACGCAGTATTTT.

In this sample, this clonotype turned up many times. The chain is built from TRBV18 and TRBJ2-7; 7 positions agree with TRBD1. V lost 3 bases and J lost 2; bases outside the gene matches: 4. Germline V gene sequence: CDR1 KGHSH, CDR2 LQKENI. The CDR3 is 14 amino acids. In DNA, the CDR3 is TGTGCCAGCTCACCTGGGGACAGAACCTACGAGCAGTACTTC. It is translated as CASSPGDRTYEQYF. Full variable domain (rest looked up from reference TRBV18 and TRBJ2-7): NAGVMQNPRHLVRRRGQEARLRCSPMKGHSHVYWYRQLPEEGLKFMVYLQKENIIDESGMPKERFSAEFPKEGPSILRIQQVVRGDSAAYFCASSPGDRTYEQYFGPGTRLTVT.

This clonotype was detected many times. V gene TRBV6-2 or TRBV6-3 combines with J gene TRBJ2-3; D not certain. V was cut by 2 bases and J by 6 bases, with 9 bases left in between. From germline, CDR1 is MNHEY and CDR2 SVGEGT. This CDR3 region has 13 residues. Written as DNA, the CDR3 is TGTGCCAGCAGTTACCCCCCTCTGGATACGCAGTATTTT. It specifies CASSYPPLDTQYF.

This clonotype was detected ten times or more. V gene TRBV11-2 combines with J gene TRBJ1-1, with D possibly TRBD1 on 5 matching bases. The CDR3 extends over 15 amino acids. Germline values: CDR1 SGHAT, CDR2 FQNNGV. Trimming pared 1 base from V and 2 bases from J, leaving 11 bases between. In DNA, the CDR3 is TGTGCCAGCAGCTTAGTAGGGACGGCAAACACTGAAGCTTTCTTT. Translated: CASSLVGTANTEAFF.

This clonotype occurred a few times. This rearrangement joins TRBV11-2 to TRBJ2-7; tentatively, D is TRBD2 (6 bases). Trimming took off 6 bases at V and 3 bases at J, with 12 bases between the two ends. The CDR3 has 13 residues. CDR1 is SGHAT, CDR2 FQNNGV, per germline. CDR3 amino acids: CASSDPDYYEQYF. CDR3 nucleotide sequence: TGTGCCAGCAGTGATCCGGACTACTACGAGCAGTACTTC.

This clonotype has at least ten counts. The rearrangement links TRBV6-5 to TRBJ2-1; 7 positions agree with TRBD1. Germline V gene lookup returns CDR1 MNHEY and CDR2 SVGAGI. V was pared by 0 bases and J by 4 bases, with 6 bases of the junction left unmatched. The CDR3 consists of 16 residues. Here the CDR3 reads CASSYSGTVGYNEQFF. The CDR3 DNA is TGTGCCAGCAGTTACTCCGGGACAGTAGGATACAATGAGCAGTTCTTC.

This clonotype occurred a few times. The V gene is TRBV5-1, the J gene TRBJ1-2, with D perhaps TRBD1 (5 bases). The CDR3 is 12 residues long. CDR1 and CDR2 from the germline V gene are SGHRS and YFSETQ. Trimming removed 8 bases from V and 0 bases from J, with 8 bases in between. As DNA, the CDR3 is TGCGCCAGTCAGGGAGCTAACTATGGCTACACCTTC. Translating it yields CASQGANYGYTF.

This clonotype was picked up many times. CDR3 in DNA: TGTGCCAGCAGTCAACTGATTCAGGGGGGTGAAGCTTTCTTT. It encodes CASSQLIQGGEAFF. The J gene is TRBJ1-1, the V gene TRBV12-3 or TRBV12-4; TRBD1 agrees at 7 bases. CDR3 length equals 14 residues. V lost 5 bases to trimming and J lost 7 bases; unmatched junction nucleotides: 10.

This clonotype has at least ten counts. The CDR3 reads CASSDKNTEAFF. The CDR3, as DNA: TGTGCCAGCAGTGATAAGAACACTGAAGCTTTCTTT. The chain joins TRBV2 to TRBJ1-1, with D hard to call. The CDR3 extends over 12 amino acids. V was pared by 3 bases and J by 1 base, with 3 bases between. The germline V gene has CDR1 SNHLY and CDR2 FYNNEI.

This clonotype was found many times. The rearrangement joins TRBV3-1 to TRBJ1-1; 9 bases agree with TRBD1. The germline V gene encodes CDR1 LGHDT and CDR2 YNNKEL (reference sequence). The CDR3 length is 15 residues. J was trimmed by 0 bases and V by 5 bases; bases with no gene match: 4. The CDR3 DNA reads TGTGCCAGCAGCATAGGACAGGGGATGAACACTGAAGCTTTCTTT. Amino acid sequence: CASSIGQGMNTEAFF.

Many counts were recorded for this clonotype. The chain is built from TRBV10-3 and TRBJ1-5; tentative D call: TRBD1 (5 bases). The V gene's germline CDR1 is ENHRY and CDR2 SYGVKD. Between the trimmed V and J ends, which lost 10 bases and 1 base, there was a span of 17 bases. This CDR3 spans 15 amino acids. Written as DNA, the CDR3 is TGTGCCAGCCGAAGAGGGGACGGCAGCAATCAGCCCCAGCATTTT. This codes for CASRRGDGSNQPQHF.

The chain combines TRBV27 with TRBJ2-3; D is possibly TRBD2 (5 bases). The CDR3 spans 15 residues. CDR1 MNHEY and CDR2 SMNVEV come from the germline V gene (reference sequence). V lost 1 base to trimming and J lost 4 bases, with 12 bases between them. The DNA of the CDR3 is TGTGCCAGCAGTTTATTTCTAGCAGGTTCAGATACGCAGTATTTT. Protein sequence: CASSLFLAGSDTQYF.

In this sample, this clonotype turned up many times. The chain combines TRBV19 with TRBJ1-1; possibly TRBD1 for D (5 bases). This CDR3 contains 13 residues. Germline CDR1 reads LNHDA; CDR2 reads SQIVND (reference sequence). V was shortened by 7 bases and J by 1 base, with 10 bases between the two germline ends. This CDR3 is CASTGTANTEAFF. CDR3 bases: TGTGCCAGTACTGGGACCGCGAACACTGAAGCTTTCTTT.

This clonotype was recorded many times. The chain employs TRBV3-1 and TRBJ1-2; D is possibly TRBD1 (6 bases). With 5 bases removed from V and 3 bases from J, the gap between germline ends came to 16 bases. The CDR3 is 15 amino acids. Germline values: CDR1 LGHDT, CDR2 YNNKEL (reference sequence). The CDR3 is CASSKRTDPYYGYTF. The CDR3 DNA sequence: TGTGCCAGCAGCAAAAGGACAGACCCTTACTATGGCTACACCTTC.

The gene calls are TRBV9 and TRBJ2-3; 7 bases match TRBD1. Losses at the gene ends were 3 bases for V and 2 bases for J; bases not matched to a gene: 9. Looked up from germline, CDR1 is SGDLS and CDR2 is YYNGEE. The CDR3 is 16 residues long. In nucleotides, the CDR3 is TGTGCCAGCAGCGGTTACAGGGGTCGGACCACAGATACGCAGTATTTT. Its translation: CASSGYRGRTTDTQYF.

This clonotype occurred a few times. CDR3 in DNA: TGTGCCAGCAGTCCCCTGGGGGGCGGGGGCACCGGGGAGCTGTTTTTT. Its translation: CASSPLGGGGTGELFF. This sequence joins TRBV27 and TRBJ2-2, with D possibly TRBD2 on 7 matching bases. This CDR3 comprises 16 residues. Deletions cut 5 bases from V and 4 bases from J, with 17 bases between. Germline CDR1 reads MNHEY; CDR2 reads SMNVEV (reference sequence).

This clonotype was seen more than once but under ten times. The chain combines TRBV30 with TRBJ2-6, with a tentative D call TRBD2 (6 bases). The CDR3 length is 20 residues. The germline V gene has CDR1 GTSNPN and CDR2 SVGIG (reference sequence). The V end lost 2 bases, the J end lost 2 bases, and 25 bases lay between the germline ends. In nucleotides, the CDR3 is TGTGCCTGGAGTCCCTACCGGGGGAGTTACTCGTCGGCTGGGGCCAACGTCCTGACTTTC. This codes for CAWSPYRGSYSSAGANVLTF.

This clonotype was recorded a few times. V is TRBV6-1 and J is TRBJ2-2; 7 bases are a match to TRBD1. Germline V gives CDR1 MNHNS, CDR2 SASEGT. The length of the CDR3 is 16 residues. V was clipped by 6 bases and J by 6 bases; unmatched bases: 13. In DNA form, the CDR3 reads TGTGCCAGCAGCCCCCTGGCAGGGGGTATGGCCGGGGAGCTGTTTTTT. This codes for CASSPLAGGMAGELFF.

There are many counts of this clonotype. CDR3 nucleotide sequence: TGTGCCAGCAGCCAATTGGGACAGGTCAATTCACCCCTCCACTTT. Translated, it gives CASSQLGQVNSPLHF. V is TRBV3-1 and J is TRBJ1-6; 8 nucleotides line up with TRBD1. This CDR3 contains 15 residues. The junction had 4 bases not matched to a gene; V was cut back by 2 bases and J by 7 bases. CDR1 and CDR2 (germline): LGHDT, YNNKEL (reference sequence). The whole variable domain, remainder taken from reference TRBV3-1 and TRBJ1-6, is DTAVSQTPKYLVTQMGNDKSIKCEQNLGHDTMYWYKQDSKKFLKIMFSYNNKELIINETVPNRFSPKSPDKAHLNLHINSLELGDSAVYFCASSQLGQVNSPLHFGNGTRLTVT.

This clonotype appeared a few times. The chain links TRBV20-1 to TRBJ1-5; 8 bases map to TRBD1. The junction had 4 bases not matched to a gene; V was cut back by 5 bases and J by 4 bases. The CDR3 contains 13 residues. In germline, CDR1 is DFQATT, CDR2 SNEGSKA (reference sequence). CDR3 coding DNA: TGCAGTGCTTCGGACAGGGTTAATCAGCCCCAGCATTTT. The encoded protein is CSASDRVNQPQHF.

This clonotype showed up many times. This sequence joins TRBV27 and TRBJ2-3; 11 nucleotides line up with TRBD2. J was trimmed by 4 bases and V by 0 bases; bases with no gene match: 6. The CDR3 is 17 amino acids. CDR1 MNHEY and CDR2 SMNVEV come from the germline V gene (reference sequence). The chain's CDR3 is CASSLSIAGGPPDTQYF. CDR3 nucleotide sequence: TGTGCCAGCAGTTTATCCATAGCGGGGGGGCCCCCAGATACGCAGTATTTT.

This clonotype was observed at least ten times. The gene calls are TRBV6-1 and TRBJ1-5, with a possible D match to TRBD1 (6 bases). The V and J ends lost 11 bases and 2 bases respectively, with 10 bases between them. CDR1 MNHNS and CDR2 SASEGT come from the germline V gene. This CDR3 is 12 amino acids long. The CDR3, as DNA: TGTGCCCACAGGGACGGCAATCAGCCCCAGCATTTT. Its protein is CAHRDGNQPQHF.

Here the CDR3 DNA reads TGTGCCACTCGAAAACAGGGGGCGGTCTACGAGCAGTACTTC. Its translation is CATRKQGAVYEQYF. The chain is built from TRBV6-1 and TRBJ2-7; 9 bases line up with TRBD1. Germline CDR1 MNHNS, CDR2 SASEGT. The CDR3 loop spans 14 amino acids. V dropped 10 bases and J dropped 3; count of bases not matched to a gene: 10.

This clonotype was seen a handful of times. This sequence joins TRBV20-1 and TRBJ1-3; 11 bases align to TRBD1. Germline V gene sequence: CDR1 DFQATT, CDR2 SNEGSKA (reference sequence). V lost 0 bases to trimming and J lost 3 bases; unmatched junction nucleotides: 7. The CDR3 sequence is 17 residues long. CDR3: CSARDTDRGPFGNTIYF. The CDR3 coding sequence is TGCAGTGCTAGAGACACGGACAGGGGGCCATTTGGAAACACCATATATTTT.

This clonotype was detected a few times. This chain joins TRBV20-1 and TRBJ1-4; D is unresolved. Germline lookup yields CDR1 DFQATT and CDR2 SNEGSKA (reference sequence). CDR3 length: 12 amino acids. CDR3 loop: CSTRGHNEKLFF. The DNA for the CDR3 is TGCAGCACCCGGGGTCATAATGAAAAACTGTTTTTT.

CDR3 coding DNA: TGTGCCAGTAGTCCTCCGGGGACGCGAAATGAAAAACTGTTTTTT. Its protein is CASSPPGTRNEKLFF. The chain uses TRBV19 and TRBJ1-4; D may be TRBD1 (5 bases). Between the trimmed V and J ends, which lost 5 bases and 5 bases, there was a span of 15 bases. Germline V gene lookup returns CDR1 LNHDA and CDR2 SQIVND (reference sequence). This CDR3 contains 15 residues.

This chain connects TRBV4-2 to TRBJ1-2; no reliable D call. V lost 2 bases to trimming and J lost 7 bases, with 5 bases between them. The germline V gene has CDR1 LGHNA and CDR2 YNFKEQ. The CDR3 spans 11 residues. In nucleotides, the CDR3 is TGTGCCAGCAGCCAATGGTTTGGCTACACCTTC. Residues: CASSQWFGYTF.

This clonotype occurred a few times. Here the CDR3 DNA reads TGTGCCAGCAGCGACAGGGAACCTTACGAGCAGTACTTC. This codes for CASSDREPYEQYF. The chain uses TRBV6-1 and TRBJ2-7; 7 nucleotides line up with TRBD1. Looked up from germline, CDR1 is MNHNS and CDR2 is SASEGT. The CDR3 consists of 13 residues. The ends lost 6 bases at V and 4 bases at J; junction bases unmatched: 6.

This clonotype came up a few times. At one end, the junction sequence differs from germline, possibly due to a read error. The chain is built from TRBV24-1 and TRBJ2-5; possible D gene TRBD2, 5 bases. This CDR3 is 12 amino acids long. Per germline, CDR1 KGHDR and CDR2 SFDVKD. In DNA, the CDR3 is TGTGCCACCAGTGACCCCGGGAACTCGATGGACTTC. Translation gives CATSDPGNSMDF.

This clonotype has only a few counts. The rearrangement joins TRBV3-1 to TRBJ2-1; no reliable D call. V lost 1 base to trimming and J lost 3 bases, with 7 bases between them. Per germline, CDR1 LGHDT and CDR2 YNNKEL (reference sequence). The CDR3 length is 14 residues. CDR3 sequence (DNA): TGTGCCAGCAGCCAAGGCGAACACTACAATGAGCAGTTCTTC. Protein product: CASSQGEHYNEQFF.